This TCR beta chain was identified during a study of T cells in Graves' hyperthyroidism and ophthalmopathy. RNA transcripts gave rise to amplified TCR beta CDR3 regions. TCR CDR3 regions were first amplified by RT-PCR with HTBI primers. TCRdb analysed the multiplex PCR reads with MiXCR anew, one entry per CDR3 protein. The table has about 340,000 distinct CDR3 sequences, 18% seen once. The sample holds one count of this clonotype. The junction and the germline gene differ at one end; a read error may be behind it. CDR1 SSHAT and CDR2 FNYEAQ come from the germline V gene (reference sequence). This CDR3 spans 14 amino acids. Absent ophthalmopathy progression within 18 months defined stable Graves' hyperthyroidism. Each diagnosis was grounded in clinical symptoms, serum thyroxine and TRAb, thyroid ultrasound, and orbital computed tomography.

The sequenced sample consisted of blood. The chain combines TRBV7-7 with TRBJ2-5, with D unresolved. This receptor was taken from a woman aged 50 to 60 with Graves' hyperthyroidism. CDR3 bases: TGTGCTAGCAGCTTAGGCGCTCAGAAAGAGACCCAGTACTTC. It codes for CASSLGAQKETQYF.